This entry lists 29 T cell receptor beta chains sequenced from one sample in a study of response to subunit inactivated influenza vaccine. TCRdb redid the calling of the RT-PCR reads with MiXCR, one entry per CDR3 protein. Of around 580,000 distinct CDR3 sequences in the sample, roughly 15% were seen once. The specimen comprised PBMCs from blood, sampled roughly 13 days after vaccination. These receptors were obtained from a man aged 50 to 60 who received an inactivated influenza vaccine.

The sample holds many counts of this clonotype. Here the CDR3 DNA reads TGTGCCAGCAGCTGGACAGGGAATCAGCCCCAGCATTTT. Its protein product is CASSWTGNQPQHF. The chain recombines TRBV12-3 or TRBV12-4 with TRBJ1-5; TRBD1 aligns across 8 bases. V trimming: 6 bases; J trimming: 4 bases; junction bases outside the gene matches: 2. CDR3 length equals 13 residues.

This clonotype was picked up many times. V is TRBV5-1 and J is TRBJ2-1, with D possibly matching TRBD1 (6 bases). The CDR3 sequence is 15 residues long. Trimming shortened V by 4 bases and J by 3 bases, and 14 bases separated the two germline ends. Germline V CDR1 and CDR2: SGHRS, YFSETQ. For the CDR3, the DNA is TGCGCCAGCAGCCCAGGGGAGTTGGTCTACAATGAGCAGTTCTTC. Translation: CASSPGELVYNEQFF.

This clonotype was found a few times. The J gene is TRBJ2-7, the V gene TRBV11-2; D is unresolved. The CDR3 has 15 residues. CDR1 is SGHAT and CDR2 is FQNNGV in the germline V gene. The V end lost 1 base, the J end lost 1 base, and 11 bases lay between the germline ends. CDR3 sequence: CASSLVSLGSYEQYF. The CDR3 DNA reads TGTGCCAGCAGCTTAGTCTCGTTAGGGTCCTACGAGCAGTACTTC.

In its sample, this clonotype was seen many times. In DNA form, the CDR3 reads TGTGCCAGCAGTCCAGGGACAGGGACTAATTCACCCCTCCACTTT. Its protein is CASSPGTGTNSPLHF. The genes are TRBV6-7 and TRBJ1-6; 9 positions agree with TRBD1. TRBV6-7 is annotated as an ORF whose role is uncertain. J was trimmed by 6 bases and V by 5 bases; bases with no gene match: 5. The CDR3 has 15 residues.

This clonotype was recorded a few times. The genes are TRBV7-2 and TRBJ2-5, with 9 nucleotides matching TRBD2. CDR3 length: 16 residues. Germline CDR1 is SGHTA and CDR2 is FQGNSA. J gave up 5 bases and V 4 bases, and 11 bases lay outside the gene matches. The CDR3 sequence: CASSYAWRGGLETQYF. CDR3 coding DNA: TGTGCCAGCAGCTACGCGTGGCGGGGGGGCCTGGAGACCCAGTACTTC.

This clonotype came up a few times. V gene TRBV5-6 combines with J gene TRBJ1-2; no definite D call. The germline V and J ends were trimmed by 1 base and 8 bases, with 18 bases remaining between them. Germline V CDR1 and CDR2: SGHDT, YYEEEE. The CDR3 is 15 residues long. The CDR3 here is CASSLLPAFREGYTF. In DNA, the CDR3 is TGTGCCAGCAGCTTGTTACCAGCTTTCCGAGAAGGCTACACCTTC.

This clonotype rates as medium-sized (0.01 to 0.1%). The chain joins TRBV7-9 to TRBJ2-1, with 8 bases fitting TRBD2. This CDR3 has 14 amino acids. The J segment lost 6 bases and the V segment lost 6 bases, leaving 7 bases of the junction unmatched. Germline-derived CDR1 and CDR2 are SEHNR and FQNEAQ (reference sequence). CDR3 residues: CASRDSGTSNEQFF. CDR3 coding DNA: TGTGCCAGCAGAGACTCCGGGACTAGCAATGAGCAGTTCTTC.

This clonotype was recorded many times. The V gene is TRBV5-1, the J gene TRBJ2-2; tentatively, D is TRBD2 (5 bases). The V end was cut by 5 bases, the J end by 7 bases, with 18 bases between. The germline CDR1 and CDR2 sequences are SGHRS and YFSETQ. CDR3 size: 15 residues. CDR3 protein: CASRIRGLAGGELFF. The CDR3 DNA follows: TGCGCCAGCAGAATACGCGGACTTGCTGGCGGGGAGCTGTTTTTT.

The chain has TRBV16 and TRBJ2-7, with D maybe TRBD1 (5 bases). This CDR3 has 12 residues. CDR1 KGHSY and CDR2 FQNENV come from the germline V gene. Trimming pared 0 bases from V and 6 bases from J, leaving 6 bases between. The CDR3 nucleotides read TGTGCCAGCAGCCAATCCAGGGCCGAGCAGTACTTC. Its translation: CASSQSRAEQYF.

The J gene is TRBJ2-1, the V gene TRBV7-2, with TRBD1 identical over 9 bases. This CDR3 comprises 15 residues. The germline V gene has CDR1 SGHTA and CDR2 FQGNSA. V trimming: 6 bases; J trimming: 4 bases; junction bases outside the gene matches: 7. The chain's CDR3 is CASSTDRGSYNEQFF. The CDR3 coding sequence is TGTGCCAGCAGTACGGACAGGGGTTCGTACAATGAGCAGTTCTTC.

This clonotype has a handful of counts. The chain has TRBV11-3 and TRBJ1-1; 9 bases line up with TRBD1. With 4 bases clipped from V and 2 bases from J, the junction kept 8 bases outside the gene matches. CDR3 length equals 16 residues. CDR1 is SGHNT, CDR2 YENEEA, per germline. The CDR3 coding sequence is TGTGCCAGCAGCTCGTCCTGGACAGGGGTCAACACTGAAGCTTTCTTT. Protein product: CASSSSWTGVNTEAFF. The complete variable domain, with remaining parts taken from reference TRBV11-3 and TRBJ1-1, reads EAGVVQSPRYKIIEKKQPVAFWCNPISGHNTLYWYLQNLGQGPELLIRYENEEAVDDSQLPKDRFSAERLKGVDSTLKIQPAELGDSAVYLCASSSSWTGVNTEAFFGQGTRLTVV.

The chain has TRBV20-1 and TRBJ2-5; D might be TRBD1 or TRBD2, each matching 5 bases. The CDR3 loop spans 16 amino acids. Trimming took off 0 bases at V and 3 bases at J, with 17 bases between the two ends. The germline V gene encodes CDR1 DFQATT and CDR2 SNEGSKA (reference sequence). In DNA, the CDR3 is TGCAGTGCTAGAGATCCTGGGGGTGGGTGGGAAGAGACCCAGTACTTC. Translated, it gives CSARDPGGGWEETQYF.

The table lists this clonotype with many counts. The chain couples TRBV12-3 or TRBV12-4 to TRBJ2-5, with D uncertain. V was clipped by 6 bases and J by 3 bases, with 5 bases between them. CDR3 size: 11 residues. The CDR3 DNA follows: TGTGCCAGCAGCTTAAAAGAGACCCAGTACTTC. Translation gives CASSLKETQYF.

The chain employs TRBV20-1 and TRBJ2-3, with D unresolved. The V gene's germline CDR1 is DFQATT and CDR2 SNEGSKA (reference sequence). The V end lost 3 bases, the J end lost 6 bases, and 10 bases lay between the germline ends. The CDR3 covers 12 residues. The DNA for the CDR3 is TGCAGTGCTAGGCAGCCCACGGATACGCAGTATTTT. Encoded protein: CSARQPTDTQYF.

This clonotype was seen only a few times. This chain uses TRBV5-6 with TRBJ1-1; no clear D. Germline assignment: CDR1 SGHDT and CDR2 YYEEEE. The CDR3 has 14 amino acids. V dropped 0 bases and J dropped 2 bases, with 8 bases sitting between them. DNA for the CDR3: TGTGCCAGCAGCTTGGGACACCTTAACACTGAAGCTTTCTTT. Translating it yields CASSLGHLNTEAFF. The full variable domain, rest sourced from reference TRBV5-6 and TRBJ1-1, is DAGVTQSPTHLIKTRGQQVTLRCSPKSGHDTVSWYQQALGQGPQFIFQYYEEEERQRGNFPDRFSGHQFPNYSSELNVNALLLGDSALYLCASSLGHLNTEAFFGQGTRLTVV.

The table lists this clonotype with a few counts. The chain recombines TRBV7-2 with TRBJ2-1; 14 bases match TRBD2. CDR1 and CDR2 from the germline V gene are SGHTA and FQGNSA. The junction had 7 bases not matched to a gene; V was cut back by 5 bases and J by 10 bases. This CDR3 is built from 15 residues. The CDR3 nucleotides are TGTGCCAGCAGCCGGACTAGCGGGGGGCCGAAGGAGCAGTTCTTC. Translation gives CASSRTSGGPKEQFF.

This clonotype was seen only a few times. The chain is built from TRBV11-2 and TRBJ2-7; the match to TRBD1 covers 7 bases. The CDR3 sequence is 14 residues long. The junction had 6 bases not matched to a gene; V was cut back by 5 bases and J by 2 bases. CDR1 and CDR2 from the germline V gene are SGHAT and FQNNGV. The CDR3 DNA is TGTGCCAGCAGCATTTCAGGGGGTGCCTACGAGCAGTACTTC. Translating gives CASSISGGAYEQYF. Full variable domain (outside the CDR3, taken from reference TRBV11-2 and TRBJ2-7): EAGVAQSPRYKIIEKRQSVAFWCNPISGHATLYWYQQILGQGPKLLIQFQNNGVVDDSQLPKDRFSAERLKGVDSTLKIQPAKLEDSAVYLCASSISGGAYEQYFGPGTRLTVT.

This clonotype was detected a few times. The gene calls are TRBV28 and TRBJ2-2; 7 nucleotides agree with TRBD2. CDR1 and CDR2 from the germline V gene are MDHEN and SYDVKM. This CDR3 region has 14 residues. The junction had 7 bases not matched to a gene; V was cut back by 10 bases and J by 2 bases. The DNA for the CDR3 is TGTGCCACCTGGGAGGGGAGTAACACCGGGGAGCTGTTTTTT. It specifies CATWEGSNTGELFF.

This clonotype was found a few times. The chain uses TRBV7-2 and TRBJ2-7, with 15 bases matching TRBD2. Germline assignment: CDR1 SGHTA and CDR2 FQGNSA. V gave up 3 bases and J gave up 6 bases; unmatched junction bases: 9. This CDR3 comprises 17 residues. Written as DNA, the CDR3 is TGTGCCAGCAGCTTGCTACCGGGACTAGCGGGAGGTTTCGAGCAGTACTTC. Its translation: CASSLLPGLAGGFEQYF.

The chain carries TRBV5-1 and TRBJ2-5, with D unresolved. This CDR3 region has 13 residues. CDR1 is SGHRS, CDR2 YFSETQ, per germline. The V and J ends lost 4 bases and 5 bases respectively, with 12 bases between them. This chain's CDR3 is CASSLWSWETQYF. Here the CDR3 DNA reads TGCGCCAGCAGCCTTTGGAGTTGGGAGACCCAGTACTTC.

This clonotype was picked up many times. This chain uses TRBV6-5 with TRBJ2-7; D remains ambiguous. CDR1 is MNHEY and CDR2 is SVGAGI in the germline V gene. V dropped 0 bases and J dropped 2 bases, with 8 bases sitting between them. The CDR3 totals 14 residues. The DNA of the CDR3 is TGTGCCAGCAGTTACTCGGCCCAGACCTACGAGCAGTACTTC. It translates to CASSYSAQTYEQYF.

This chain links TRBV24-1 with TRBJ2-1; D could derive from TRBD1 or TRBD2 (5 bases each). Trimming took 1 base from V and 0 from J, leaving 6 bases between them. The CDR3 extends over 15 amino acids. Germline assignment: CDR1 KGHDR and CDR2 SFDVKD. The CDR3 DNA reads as TGTGCCACCAGTGATTTTGGGGGCTCCTACAATGAGCAGTTCTTC. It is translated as CATSDFGGSYNEQFF.

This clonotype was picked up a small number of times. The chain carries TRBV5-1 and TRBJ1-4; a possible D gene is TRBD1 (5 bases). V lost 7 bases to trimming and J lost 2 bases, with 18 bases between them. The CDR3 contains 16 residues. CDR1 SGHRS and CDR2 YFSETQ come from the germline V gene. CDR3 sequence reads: CASGMGPGRTNEKLFF. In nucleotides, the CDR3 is TGCGCCAGCGGAATGGGGCCGGGGCGGACTAATGAAAAACTGTTTTTT.

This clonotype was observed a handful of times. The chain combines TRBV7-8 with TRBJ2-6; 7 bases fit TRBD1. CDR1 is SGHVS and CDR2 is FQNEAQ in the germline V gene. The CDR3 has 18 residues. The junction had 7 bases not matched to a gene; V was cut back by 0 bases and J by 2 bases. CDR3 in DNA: TGTGCCAGCAGCTTAGCAACGGCTACAGGGGCTGGGGCCAACGTCCTGACTTTC. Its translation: CASSLATATGAGANVLTF.

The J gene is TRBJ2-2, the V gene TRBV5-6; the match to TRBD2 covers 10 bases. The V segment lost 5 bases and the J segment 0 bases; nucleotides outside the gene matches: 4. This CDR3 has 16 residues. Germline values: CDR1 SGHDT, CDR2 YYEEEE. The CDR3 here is CASSFGLAANTGELFF. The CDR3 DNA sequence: TGTGCCAGCAGTTTCGGACTAGCGGCGAACACCGGGGAGCTGTTTTTT.

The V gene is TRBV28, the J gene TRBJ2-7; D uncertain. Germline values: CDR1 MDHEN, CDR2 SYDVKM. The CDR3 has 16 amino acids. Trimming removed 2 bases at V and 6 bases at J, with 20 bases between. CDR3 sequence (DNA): TGTGCCAGCAGTTTACGAAGTCGAGGTCAGTTTCTCGAGCAGTACTTC. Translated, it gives CASSLRSRGQFLEQYF. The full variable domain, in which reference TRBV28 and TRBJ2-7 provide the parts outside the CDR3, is DVKVTQSSRYLVKRTGEKVFLECVQDMDHENMFWYRQDPGLGLRLIYFSYDVKMKEKGDIPEGYSVSREKKERFSLILESASTNQTSMYLCASSLRSRGQFLEQYFGPGTRLTVT.

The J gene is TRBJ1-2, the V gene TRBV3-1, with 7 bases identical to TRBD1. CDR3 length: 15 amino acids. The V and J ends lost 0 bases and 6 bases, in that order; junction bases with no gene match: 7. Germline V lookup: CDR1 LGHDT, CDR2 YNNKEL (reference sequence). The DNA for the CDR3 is TGTGCCAGCAGCCAAGATTCCGTGACAGGGCATGGCTACACCTTC. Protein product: CASSQDSVTGHGYTF.

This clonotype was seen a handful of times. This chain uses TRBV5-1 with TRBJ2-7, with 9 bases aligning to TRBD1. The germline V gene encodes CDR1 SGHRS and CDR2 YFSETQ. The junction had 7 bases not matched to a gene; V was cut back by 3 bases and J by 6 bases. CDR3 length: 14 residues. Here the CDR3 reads CASSSRDRVVEQYF. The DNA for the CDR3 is TGCGCCAGCAGCTCCCGGGACAGGGTGGTCGAGCAGTACTTC.

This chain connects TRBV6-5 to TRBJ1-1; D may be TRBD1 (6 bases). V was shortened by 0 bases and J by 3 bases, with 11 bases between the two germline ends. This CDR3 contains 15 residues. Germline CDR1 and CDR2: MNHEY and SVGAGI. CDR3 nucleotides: TGTGCCAGCAGTTACTCCCAGGGGAGGGACACTGAAGCTTTCTTT. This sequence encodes CASSYSQGRDTEAFF.